These T cell receptor beta chains were read from a single sample in a study of control samples from healthy donors and cancer patients. Profiled with immunoSEQ multiplex PCR; TCRdb holds only in-frame clones, not every one. Altogether 95,000 to 130,000 clones are present, 93% being singletons, with the ten largest covering around 2.5%. The sample was blood. These receptors all stem from a young man in good health. The CDR3 runs from the conserved cysteine through the conserved F or W. D genes are given only for firm matches. Some rows have no size entry. The others give once, few or many, or a class for an expanded clone.

CDR3 DNA: TGTGCCAGCAGCCCGAGTCCGTTGGATACGCAGTATTTT
CDR3 protein: CASSPSPLDTQYF
D gene: .
clone size: .
J gene: TRBJ2-3
V gene: TRBV5-6

CDR3 DNA: TGTGCCAGCTCACCACGTTCCATGGACACCATATATTTT
CDR3 protein: CASSPRSMDTIYF
D gene: .
clone size: .
J gene: TRBJ1-3
V gene: TRBV18

CDR3 DNA: TGCGCCAGCAGCTTGGCTAGCGGGAACACCGGGGAGCTGTTTTTT
CDR3 protein: CASSLASGNTGELFF
D gene: TRBD2
clone size: .
J gene: TRBJ2-2
V gene: TRBV5-1

CDR3 DNA: TGCGCCAGCACCGACGGGTACAACTATGGCTACACCTTC
CDR3 protein: CASTDGYNYGYTF
D gene: .
clone size: few
J gene: TRBJ1-2
V gene: TRBV5-1

CDR3 DNA: TGCGCCAGCAGCTCTGGGGGACTGGACAATGAGCAGTTCTTC
CDR3 protein: CASSSGGLDNEQFF
D gene: .
clone size: .
J gene: TRBJ2-1
V gene: TRBV5-1

CDR3 DNA: TGTGCCAGCAGTCCTCCGGGACAGGTTAATGAAAAACTGTTTTTT
CDR3 protein: CASSPPGQVNEKLFF
D gene: TRBD1
clone size: .
J gene: TRBJ1-4
V gene: TRBV28

CDR3 DNA: TGTGCCAGCTCACGTGAAGGTTGGGAGATACAAGAGACCCAGTACTTC
CDR3 protein: CASSREGWEIQETQYF
D gene: .
clone size: .
J gene: TRBJ2-5
V gene: TRBV18

CDR3 DNA: TGTGCCAGCAGCCTCAGGGGAAACACTGAAGCTTTCTTT
CDR3 protein: CASSLRGNTEAFF
D gene: .
clone size: .
J gene: TRBJ1-1
V gene: TRBV27

CDR3 DNA: TGCGCCAGCAGCCCCGGACAGGGGGCGCGGGAGCAGTACTTC
CDR3 protein: CASSPGQGAREQYF
D gene: TRBD1
clone size: .
J gene: TRBJ2-7
V gene: TRBV4-1

CDR3 DNA: TGTGCCAGCAGCGTAGCTACAGGGGGAAAGGCTGGAAACACCATATATTTT
CDR3 protein: CASSVATGGKAGNTIYF
D gene: TRBD1
clone size: .
J gene: TRBJ1-3
V gene: TRBV9

CDR3 DNA: TGCGCCAGCAGCCAAATAGCGCAACTAGGGACCGGGGAGCTGTTTTTT
CDR3 protein: CASSQIAQLGTGELFF
D gene: .
clone size: .
J gene: TRBJ2-2
V gene: TRBV4-1

CDR3 DNA: TGTGCCAGCAGCATCAGAGCGGGGGGACACACAGATACGCAGTATTTT
CDR3 protein: CASSIRAGGHTDTQYF
D gene: TRBD2
clone size: .
J gene: TRBJ2-3
V gene: TRBV9

CDR3 DNA: TGTGCCACCACGATCACGGCCGGGGAGCTGTTTTTT
CDR3 protein: CATTITAGELFF
D gene: .
clone size: .
J gene: TRBJ2-2
V gene: TRBV19

CDR3 DNA: TGCGCCAGCAATTTACTAGCGGGGTCTCCCGGGGAGCTGTTTTTT
CDR3 protein: CASNLLAGSPGELFF
D gene: TRBD2
clone size: .
J gene: TRBJ2-2
V gene: TRBV5-1

CDR3 DNA: TGCGCCAGCAGCCCGGGGCAGCATAGCAATCAGCCCCAGCATTTT
CDR3 protein: CASSPGQHSNQPQHF
D gene: .
clone size: .
J gene: TRBJ1-5
V gene: TRBV5-1

CDR3 DNA: TGTGCCAGCAGCCAAAATACCGGGACAGGGGGGGAAAAACTGTTTTTT
CDR3 protein: CASSQNTGTGGEKLFF
D gene: TRBD1
clone size: .
J gene: TRBJ1-4
V gene: TRBV3-1/TRBV3-2

CDR3 DNA: TGTGCCAGCAGTTACGGAGGGACAGGGGACTCACCCCTCCACTTT
CDR3 protein: CASSYGGTGDSPLHF
D gene: TRBD1
clone size: .
J gene: TRBJ1-6
V gene: TRBV6-5

CDR3 DNA: TGTGCCAGCAGTGACAGAGCGGGGGCCCTTAACACCGGGGAGCTGTTTTTT
CDR3 protein: CASSDRAGALNTGELFF
D gene: TRBD2
clone size: .
J gene: TRBJ2-2
V gene: TRBV2

CDR3 DNA: TGTGCCAGCAGTGATAGAGGGGGTACGCAGTATTTT
CDR3 protein: CASSDRGGTQYF
D gene: .
clone size: .
J gene: TRBJ2-3
V gene: TRBV6-1

CDR3 DNA: TGTGCCAGCACCCCGGCCGCTTTTCTCACAGATACGCAGTATTTT
CDR3 protein: CASTPAAFLTDTQYF
D gene: .
clone size: .
J gene: TRBJ2-3
V gene: TRBV7-8

CDR3 DNA: TGTGCCAGCAGTTCCCGGGGCGGGGAGCTGTTTTTT
CDR3 protein: CASSSRGGELFF
D gene: .
clone size: .
J gene: TRBJ2-2
V gene: TRBV12-3/TRBV12-4

CDR3 DNA: TGTGCCATACGGGCTGCTAGCACAGATACGCAGTATTTT
CDR3 protein: CAIRAASTDTQYF
D gene: .
clone size: .
J gene: TRBJ2-3
V gene: TRBV10-3

CDR3 DNA: TGTGCCAGCACTATACAACAGGGAGGTGGTCAGCCCCAGCATTTT
CDR3 protein: CASTIQQGGGQPQHF
D gene: .
clone size: .
J gene: TRBJ1-5
V gene: TRBV6-5

CDR3 DNA: TGTGCCAGCAGTTACATTGTTACGGGGGACACTGAAGCTTTCTTT
CDR3 protein: CASSYIVTGDTEAFF
D gene: .
clone size: once
J gene: TRBJ1-1
V gene: TRBV6-5

CDR3 DNA: TGTGCCAGCAGCTTAGGTCCTCCTCCAGGTCCGAACACTGAAGCTTTCTTT
CDR3 protein: CASSLGPPPGPNTEAFF
D gene: .
clone size: once
J gene: TRBJ1-1
V gene: TRBV7-8

CDR3 DNA: TGTGCCAGCTCACCTAGAGACAGTTCCTATAATTCACCCCTCCACTTT
CDR3 protein: CASSPRDSSYNSPLHF
D gene: .
clone size: .
J gene: TRBJ1-6
V gene: TRBV18

CDR3 DNA: TGTGCCAGCAGTTTACGACTAGGGTTCCATGAGCAGTTCTTC
CDR3 protein: CASSLRLGFHEQFF
D gene: .
clone size: .
J gene: TRBJ2-1
V gene: TRBV27

CDR3 DNA: TGTGCCATCAGTGAGTCGATTCTTGCAGCGAGGCGTCGTGGCTACACCTTC
CDR3 protein: CAISESILAARRRGYTF
D gene: .
clone size: few
J gene: TRBJ1-2
V gene: TRBV10-3

CDR3 DNA: TGTGCCAGCAGCCTGTACTCGGGGTCCCAAGAGACCCAGTACTTC
CDR3 protein: CASSLYSGSQETQYF
D gene: .
clone size: .
J gene: TRBJ2-5
V gene: TRBV7-9

CDR3 DNA: TGTGCCAGCAGCTTAGGGGGTTCACCCCTCCACTTT
CDR3 protein: CASSLGGSPLHF
D gene: .
clone size: .
J gene: TRBJ1-6
V gene: TRBV7-2

CDR3 DNA: TGTGCCAGCAGCTTAGTCAGCGGACACACAGATACGCAGTATTTT
CDR3 protein: CASSLVSGHTDTQYF
D gene: .
clone size: .
J gene: TRBJ2-3
V gene: TRBV7-8

CDR3 DNA: TGTGCCAGCAGCGTCAGCGGGAACTACAATGAGCAGTTCTTC
CDR3 protein: CASSVSGNYNEQFF
D gene: TRBD2
clone size: .
J gene: TRBJ2-1
V gene: TRBV9

CDR3 DNA: TGTGCCAGCAGCTATGGACAGGGGAATAACATTCAGTACTTC
CDR3 protein: CASSYGQGNNIQYF
D gene: TRBD1
clone size: .
J gene: TRBJ2-4
V gene: TRBV2

CDR3 DNA: TGTGCCAGCAGCTTGGAGGTAACCAGAAACTATGGCTACACCTTC
CDR3 protein: CASSLEVTRNYGYTF
D gene: .
clone size: once
J gene: TRBJ1-2
V gene: TRBV5-4

CDR3 DNA: TGTGCCAGCAGCCGAGGACCGGACGGTACGCAGTATTTT
CDR3 protein: CASSRGPDGTQYF
D gene: .
clone size: few
J gene: TRBJ2-3
V gene: TRBV14

CDR3 DNA: TGTGCCAGCTCGGGCAGGGGGCTGGGAGGCTACACCTTC
CDR3 protein: CASSGRGLGGYTF
D gene: TRBD1
clone size: .
J gene: TRBJ1-2
V gene: TRBV18

CDR3 DNA: TGTGCCAGCAGTTATGGGACAGGGGCCTTCCAGCCCCAGCATTTT
CDR3 protein: CASSYGTGAFQPQHF
D gene: TRBD1
clone size: .
J gene: TRBJ1-5
V gene: TRBV27

CDR3 DNA: TGTGCCAGCAGGCCTACCACCGGGTCCATGACCTACGAGCAGTACTTC
CDR3 protein: CASRPTTGSMTYEQYF
D gene: .
clone size: .
J gene: TRBJ2-7
V gene: TRBV27

CDR3 DNA: TGTGCCAGCAGCCCCCGGGACACCTCCTACGAGCAGTACTTC
CDR3 protein: CASSPRDTSYEQYF
D gene: .
clone size: .
J gene: TRBJ2-7
V gene: TRBV3-1/TRBV3-2

CDR3 DNA: TGTGCCAGCAGTGATTTAAAGCCAGATCAACTTTATGGCTACACCTTC
CDR3 protein: CASSDLKPDQLYGYTF
D gene: .
clone size: .
J gene: TRBJ1-2
V gene: TRBV2

CDR3 DNA: TGTGCCAGCACGTTCGGCCAAGAGACCCAGTACTTC
CDR3 protein: CASTFGQETQYF
D gene: .
clone size: few
J gene: TRBJ2-5
V gene: TRBV2

CDR3 DNA: TGTGCCAGCAGCCCCCGACTAGCGGGGGTTAGCACAGATACGCAGTATTTT
CDR3 protein: CASSPRLAGVSTDTQYF
D gene: TRBD2
clone size: .
J gene: TRBJ2-3
V gene: TRBV9

CDR3 DNA: TGTGCCAGCAGTGGGGGGGGCACTGAAGCTTTCTTT
CDR3 protein: CASSGGGTEAFF
D gene: .
clone size: many
J gene: TRBJ1-1
V gene: TRBV25-1

CDR3 DNA: TGCGCCAGCAGCCAAGGGTGGGCGGACAGGCCGAACTATGGCTACACCTTC
CDR3 protein: CASSQGWADRPNYGYTF
D gene: TRBD1
clone size: .
J gene: TRBJ1-2
V gene: TRBV4-1

CDR3 DNA: TGTGCCAGTACCCGAATGAGTCAGGGAGCTTTGAACACTGAAGCTTTCTTT
CDR3 protein: CASTRMSQGALNTEAFF
D gene: .
clone size: .
J gene: TRBJ1-1
V gene: TRBV19

CDR3 DNA: TGCGCCAGCAGGGGGGGCCTCTCCTACGAGCAGTACTTC
CDR3 protein: CASRGGLSYEQYF
D gene: .
clone size: .
J gene: TRBJ2-7
V gene: TRBV5-1

CDR3 DNA: TGTGCCAGCAGCTTGATCGCCCTACAGGGGAACACTGAAGCTTTCTTT
CDR3 protein: CASSLIALQGNTEAFF
D gene: .
clone size: .
J gene: TRBJ1-1
V gene: TRBV5-6

CDR3 DNA: TGTGCCAGCAGCCCTTTCTACGAGCAGTACTTC
CDR3 protein: CASSPFYEQYF
D gene: .
clone size: .
J gene: TRBJ2-7
V gene: TRBV7-9

CDR3 DNA: TGCGCCAGCAGCTTGGGGACTAGCGGGGGGACCCAATACAAAGAGACCCAGTACTTC
CDR3 protein: CASSLGTSGGTQYKETQYF
D gene: TRBD2
clone size: .
J gene: TRBJ2-5
V gene: TRBV5-1

CDR3 DNA: TGTGCCAGCAGCTTAGGGGGACAGGGTAACTATGGCTACACCTTC
CDR3 protein: CASSLGGQGNYGYTF
D gene: TRBD1
clone size: .
J gene: TRBJ1-2
V gene: TRBV7-2

CDR3 DNA: TGCGCCAGCAGTGAGGGTCCTAGGGTGCGAGCTTTCTTT
CDR3 protein: CASSEGPRVRAFF
D gene: .
clone size: .
J gene: TRBJ1-1
V gene: TRBV10-2

CDR3 DNA: TGCGCCAGCGCAATTCCCCCAGATACGCAGTATTTT
CDR3 protein: CASAIPPDTQYF
D gene: .
clone size: .
J gene: TRBJ2-3
V gene: TRBV5-1

CDR3 DNA: TGTGCCAGCTCACCACCAGGCAGGACGAACACCGGGGAGCTGTTTTTT
CDR3 protein: CASSPPGRTNTGELFF
D gene: .
clone size: .
J gene: TRBJ2-2
V gene: TRBV18

CDR3 DNA: TGTGCCAGCAGTGAACGGGACAAGAACACTGAAGCTTTCTTT
CDR3 protein: CASSERDKNTEAFF
D gene: .
clone size: .
J gene: TRBJ1-1
V gene: TRBV6-1

CDR3 DNA: TGTGCCAGCAGTGAATCGGGTGTAACTGAAGCTTTCTTT
CDR3 protein: CASSESGVTEAFF
D gene: .
clone size: .
J gene: TRBJ1-1
V gene: TRBV25-1

CDR3 DNA: TGTGCCAGTAGTATATCGATGCTGGGAGAGACCCAGTACTTC
CDR3 protein: CASSISMLGETQYF
D gene: .
clone size: .
J gene: TRBJ2-5
V gene: TRBV19

CDR3 DNA: TGTGCCTGGAGTGGACAGCTGAACACTGAAGCTTTCTTT
CDR3 protein: CAWSGQLNTEAFF
D gene: .
clone size: .
J gene: TRBJ1-1
V gene: TRBV30